This entry features one T cell receptor (beta chain) sequence. Antigen unknown. The CDR3 covers 16 residues. V lost 4 bases and J lost 4; bases outside the gene matches: 7. Germline V CDR1 and CDR2: SEHNR, FQNEAQ (reference sequence). This entry belongs to a study of CD8 T cells in ankylosing spondylitis. The study, taken as a whole, reports: What appeared characteristic of ankylosing spondylitis blood was a TCR beta motif of several highly homologous variants.

One entry per CDR3 protein results from TCRdb running MiXCR on the 5' RACE reads. The data show fewer than 130,000 distinct CDR3 sequences, less than 25% seen once. V usage is TRBV7-9 and J usage is TRBJ2-3; TRBD2 matches at 11 bases. Sequenced input: synovial fluid, either unsorted or a sorted T cell fraction (not recorded which). This clonotype originated in a male donor with ankylosing spondylitis. CDR3 sequence reads: CASSSTSGSLPDTQYF. CDR3 sequence (DNA): TGTGCCAGCAGCTCAACTAGCGGGAGCCTCCCAGATACGCAGTATTTT.